These 23 T cell receptor beta chains were all obtained from the same sample, sequenced in a study of blood T cells in healthy people across ages. The use of a sample-barcoded 5' primer and a J-beta primer mix characterized a second PCR of roughly 7 to 12 cycles. TCRdb processed the 5' RACE reads anew with MiXCR; each CDR3 protein has one entry. The sample lists about 630,000 distinct CDR3 sequences, around 21% occurring once. Sample: blood. These receptors came from a man between 65 and 85 years old in good health.

This clonotype was seen a handful of times. The rearrangement links TRBV12-5 to TRBJ2-5; 12 bases line up with TRBD1. The germline V gene has CDR1 LGHNT and CDR2 FRNRAP. Trimming at V came to 3 bases and at J to 7 bases, leaving 9 bases not matched to a gene. This CDR3 is built from 16 residues. CDR3: CASGLGTGGVEVTQYF. CDR3 bases: TGTGCTAGTGGTTTAGGGACAGGGGGCGTCGAAGTGACCCAGTACTTC. Full variable domain (rest looked up from reference TRBV12-5 and TRBJ2-5): DARVTQTPRHKVTEMGQEVTMRCQPILGHNTVFWYRQTMMQGLELLAYFRNRAPLDDSGMPKDRFSAEMPDATLATLKIQPSEPRDSAVYFCASGLGTGGVEVTQYFGPGTRLLVL.

The genes are TRBV3-1 and TRBJ2-5, with D possibly being TRBD1 (5 bases). The CDR3 runs 13 residues. From germline, CDR1 is LGHDT and CDR2 YNNKEL (reference sequence). V was pared by 1 base and J by 3 bases, with 6 bases between. The CDR3 protein is CASSQGREETQYF. The CDR3 DNA follows: TGTGCCAGCAGCCAAGGCAGGGAAGAGACCCAGTACTTC.

The sample holds many counts of this clonotype. Here the CDR3 reads CASSGGAYNEQFF. In nucleotides, the CDR3 is TGTGCCAGCAGCGGGGGTGCCTACAATGAGCAGTTCTTC. The J gene is TRBJ2-1, the V gene TRBV7-2, with D perhaps assigned TRBD1 or TRBD2 (5 bases each). Trimming removed 5 bases from V and 2 bases from J, with 7 bases in between. This CDR3 has 13 amino acids. Germline CDR1 reads SGHTA; CDR2 reads FQGNSA.

In its sample, this clonotype was seen a few times. V gene TRBV24-1 combines with J gene TRBJ2-1; 7 positions match TRBD2. Germline V gene data show CDR1 as KGHDR and CDR2 as SFDVKD. CDR3 length equals 15 residues. The trim removed 5 bases at V and 7 bases at J, leaving 10 bases unmatched. CDR3: CATSAPGLGGNEQFF. As DNA, the CDR3 is TGTGCCACCAGTGCCCCGGGACTGGGGGGGAATGAGCAGTTCTTC.

This chain joins TRBV5-1 and TRBJ2-7; TRBD2 agrees at 10 bases. The V gene end was trimmed by 4 bases and the J gene end by 3 bases; junction bases not matched to a gene: 7. CDR3 size: 15 residues. Germline V gene sequence: CDR1 SGHRS, CDR2 YFSETQ. In DNA, the CDR3 is TGCGCCAGCAGCACCGGACTAGCGGTCCGCTACGAGCAGTACTTC. Protein product: CASSTGLAVRYEQYF.

The chain uses TRBV6-2 or TRBV6-3 and TRBJ2-1; 15 bases agree with TRBD2. Germline V gene sequence: CDR1 MNHEY, CDR2 SVGEGT. The length of the CDR3 is 18 residues. V was clipped by 6 bases and J by 1 base; unmatched bases: 7. The CDR3 DNA sequence: TGTGCCAGCAGCCTAGGGACTAGCGGGAGGAGGTCCTACAATGAGCAGTTCTTC. This codes for CASSLGTSGRRSYNEQFF.

V and J are TRBV28 and TRBJ1-1; D possibly corresponds to TRBD1 (6 bases). Trimming shortened V by 6 bases and J by 11 bases, and 19 bases separated the two germline ends. Per germline, CDR1 MDHEN and CDR2 SYDVKM. The CDR3 runs 13 residues. The CDR3 DNA sequence: TGTGCCAGCAGCGGCAGGGGAGTGCATGAGGCTTTCTTT. This translates into CASSGRGVHEAFF.

Regarding this clonotype: The DNA is omitted, as the CDR3 cannot be located on it reliably, and the CDR3 follows TCRdb's listing. V usage is TRBV12-3 or TRBV12-4 and J usage is TRBJ2-7; the D segment call TRBD1 is taken from the table without a DNA check. Inclusive of both ends, the CDR3 amounts to 13 amino acids. CDR3 region: CASSFGPGQPTDF.

The chain combines TRBV3-1 with TRBJ1-6; the D is unclear. V was trimmed by 2 bases and J by 10 bases, leaving 6 bases between them. Germline loops: CDR1 LGHDT, CDR2 YNNKEL (reference sequence). CDR3 length: 12 amino acids. CDR3 sequence (DNA): TGTGCCAGCAGCCAACCGGCCTCACCCCTCCACTTT. Protein: CASSQPASPLHF.

The count of this clonotype is one. The CDR3 carries no conserved terminal phenylalanine or tryptophan, so it likely arises from a read error. The chain has TRBV6-1 and TRBJ1-2, with a weak D call TRBD1 (6 bases). V dropped 0 bases and J dropped 4 bases, with 9 bases sitting between them. The CDR3 is 14 residues long. Looked up from germline, CDR1 is MNHNS and CDR2 is SASEGT. The CDR3 sequence: CASSEAGHGYGYTL. The CDR3 region has the DNA TGTGCCAGCAGTGAAGCGGGACACGGCTATGGCTACACCCTC.

This clonotype was recorded at least ten times. The chain joins TRBV18 to TRBJ2-5; perhaps TRBD1 as D (7 bases). The CDR3 is made up of 16 amino acids. V was cut by 10 bases and J by 2 bases, with 23 bases left in between. Germline values: CDR1 KGHSH, CDR2 LQKENI. CDR3 bases: TGTGCCACCACCCCTCGGGCAGGGGGGTATCAAGAGACCCAGTACTTC. Its translation: CATTPRAGGYQETQYF.

The V call is TRBV7-3, the J call TRBJ2-1, with D perhaps assigned TRBD1 or TRBD2 (5 bases each). Germline V gene data show CDR1 as SGHTA and CDR2 as FQGTGA. The ends were cut back, 4 bases at V and 5 bases at J, with 9 bases in the middle. The CDR3 contains 13 residues. For the CDR3, the DNA is TGTGCCAGCAGCTGGGGACCAAACAATGAGCAGTTCTTC. Its protein product is CASSWGPNNEQFF. Full variable domain (rest looked up from reference TRBV7-3 and TRBJ2-1): GAGVSQTPSNKVTEKGKYVELRCDPISGHTALYWYRQSLGQGPEFLIYFQGTGAADDSGLPNDRFFAVRPEGSVSTLKIQRTERGDSAVYLCASSWGPNNEQFFGPGTRLTVL.

The CDR3: CSARDLLAGGLSSYNEQFF. CDR3 DNA sequence: TGCAGTGCTAGAGATCTTCTAGCGGGAGGACTTAGCTCCTACAATGAGCAGTTCTTC. The chain employs TRBV20-1 and TRBJ2-1, with TRBD2 identical over 11 bases. V lost 0 bases and J lost 0; bases outside the gene matches: 10. The CDR3 has 19 amino acids. The germline CDR1 and CDR2 sequences are DFQATT and SNEGSKA (reference sequence).

The chain combines TRBV20-1 with TRBJ1-1; TRBD1 agrees at 8 bases. The CDR3 has 15 amino acids. The germline V gene encodes CDR1 DFQATT and CDR2 SNEGSKA (reference sequence). V dropped 5 bases and J dropped 4; count of bases not matched to a gene: 12. In nucleotides, the CDR3 is TGCAGTGCTGAGGCCGGGGACAGGTCCGCCACTGAAGCTTTCTTT. Its protein product is CSAEAGDRSATEAFF.

This clonotype has ten or more counts. The chain carries TRBV20-1 and TRBJ2-1; 10 bases map to TRBD2. J lost 5 bases, V lost 6 bases, and 13 bases had no gene match. Germline V gives CDR1 DFQATT, CDR2 SNEGSKA (reference sequence). The CDR3 contains 16 residues. The CDR3 DNA follows: TGCAGTGCACAGGGCCGTCTAGCGGGAGTCGACAATGAGCAGTTCTTC. Amino acid sequence: CSAQGRLAGVDNEQFF.

V and J are TRBV7-3 and TRBJ2-5; D possibly corresponds to TRBD2 (5 bases). TRBJ2-7 explains the end of the DNA better; the J call may be wrong. The CDR3 length is 15 residues. From germline, CDR1 is SGHTA and CDR2 FQGTGA. The CDR3 reads CASSPSPGRSYEQYF. In nucleotides, the CDR3 is TGTGCCAGCAGCCCCTCCCCGGGGAGATCCTACGAGCAGTACTTC.

This clonotype has a handful of counts. The chain recombines TRBV5-1 with TRBJ2-3; 7 bases map to TRBD1. Losses at the gene ends were 1 base for V and 2 bases for J; bases not matched to a gene: 4. Germline V gene data show CDR1 as SGHRS and CDR2 as YFSETQ. This CDR3 spans 15 amino acids. The CDR3 here is CASSLLQGDTDTQYF. The CDR3 bases are TGCGCCAGCAGCTTGCTCCAGGGGGACACAGATACGCAGTATTTT. The full variable domain, with the rest looked up from reference TRBV5-1 and TRBJ2-3, is KAGVTQTPRYLIKTRGQQVTLSCSPISGHRSVSWYQQTPGQGLQFLFEYFSETQRNKGNFPGRFSGRQFSNSRSEMNVSTLELGDSALYLCASSLLQGDTDTQYFGPGTRLTVL.

A few counts support this clonotype. The chain joins TRBV28 to TRBJ2-1; 9 nucleotides align to TRBD1. V was clipped by 2 bases and J by 9 bases; unmatched bases: 5. Germline V gene data show CDR1 as MDHEN and CDR2 as SYDVKM. CDR3 length: 14 residues. CDR3 amino acids: CASSLGTGLREQFF. For the CDR3, the DNA is TGTGCCAGCAGTTTAGGGACAGGGTTACGTGAGCAGTTCTTC.

Many counts were recorded for this clonotype. The rearrangement joins TRBV6-1 to TRBJ2-5, with TRBD1 as a possible D gene (5 bases). The germline V and J ends were trimmed by 7 bases and 5 bases, with 14 bases remaining between them. Germline lookup yields CDR1 MNHNS and CDR2 SASEGT. The CDR3 totals 13 residues. DNA of the CDR3: TGTGCCAGCAAAGCTAGGGGTCCGGAGACCCAGTACTTC. It codes for CASKARGPETQYF.

The J gene is TRBJ2-5, the V gene TRBV6-5, with a tentative D call TRBD1 (6 bases). The J call may be in error: the DNA end matches TRBJ2-7 better. CDR1 is MNHEY and CDR2 is SVGAGI in the germline V gene. This CDR3 comprises 14 residues. For the CDR3, the DNA is TGTGCCAGCAGTTACCGGGACAAGGGCTACGAGCAGTACTTC. Its protein product is CASSYRDKGYEQYF.

In regard to this clonotype: A junction boundary mismatches the germline segment, possibly from a read error. V is TRBV5-1 and J is TRBJ2-3; D is possibly TRBD2 (6 bases). The CDR3 spans 14 residues. Germline CDR1 SGHRS, CDR2 YFSETQ. The CDR3 loop reads CASNLGGGTDTQYF. The CDR3 nucleotides are TGCGCCAGCAACTTGGGAGGAGGCACAGATACGCAGTATTTT.

This chain links TRBV10-3 with TRBJ2-5; weak D call: TRBD1 (5 bases). This CDR3 is 14 amino acids long. V lost 0 bases to trimming and J lost 1 base, with 6 bases between them. The V gene's germline CDR1 is ENHRY and CDR2 SYGVKD. In DNA form, the CDR3 reads TGTGCCATCAGTGAGTCTACAGGCCAAGAGACCCAGTACTTC. This sequence encodes CAISESTGQETQYF.

This chain links TRBV30 with TRBJ1-5, with D unclear. The V end was cut by 7 bases, the J end by 2 bases, with 12 bases between. The CDR3 sequence is 13 residues long. Germline CDR1 is GTSNPN and CDR2 is SVGIG (reference sequence). The CDR3, as DNA: TGTGCCTACGCTTCGGATCGCAATCAGCCCCAGCATTTT. Encoded protein: CAYASDRNQPQHF.